This T cell receptor (beta chain) was sequenced for a study of cytomegalovirus exposure and HLA in healthy donors. Primers for the PCR totalled 60 Vbeta and 13 Jbeta. TCRdb's copy holds only in-frame clones and misses some; the assay was immunoSEQ multiplex PCR. The sample holds 120,000 to 150,000 clones, around three quarters seen once. Points from the study as a whole: A later analysis linked a missense variant in DCLRE1C to the trimming of TCR beta V and J genes. Only CMV serostatus was available as immune exposure information. TCR beta chains numbering more than 150 were designated cytomegalovirus-associated.

CDR3 length: 13 amino acids. Trimming left V 4 bases short and J 4 bases short, with 10 bases between. Germline lookup yields CDR1 MNHEY and CDR2 SMNVEV (reference sequence). In the case of this clone: The antigen remains unidentified.

What was sequenced was PBMCs. This receptor was taken from a woman between 35 and 50 years old in good health and CMV-seropositive. The chain is built from TRBV27 and TRBJ2-5; weak D call: TRBD2 (7 bases). CDR3 nucleotides: TGTGCCAGCAGTTACGGGGGGCCAGAGACCCAGTACTTC. It translates to CASSYGGPETQYF.